One sample yielded the 10 T cell receptor beta chains listed below, sequenced in a study of shared clonotypes between healthy human individuals. The repertoire was sequenced with immunoSEQ multiplex PCR; TCRdb's copy has only in-frame clones and lacks some. Counted here are 2 million to 2.5 million clones, around 90% occurring once; the ten biggest clones make up 0.37%. The sample was naive CD4+ T cells from PBMCs. Subset given: CD45RA+ positively selected. The receptors shown here come from a young man in good health. Some clones in this sample may be carry-over from other donors' samples.

The genes are TRBV15 and TRBJ1-1; perhaps TRBD1 as D (6 bases). The germline V gene has CDR1 LNHNV and CDR2 YYDKDF (reference sequence). The CDR3 runs 18 residues. V lost 1 base to trimming and J lost 1 base, with 19 bases between them. CDR3 bases: TGTGCCACCAGCAGAGCAATGGGGGCTGAGGGGGAGAACACTGAAGCTTTCTTT. Its protein is CATSRAMGAEGENTEAFF.

This chain uses TRBV30 with TRBJ2-5, with 9 bases that match TRBD1. CDR1 is GTSNPN and CDR2 is SVGIG in the germline V gene (reference sequence). The CDR3 loop spans 12 amino acids. V was clipped by 3 bases and J by 6 bases; unmatched bases: 2. Here the CDR3 DNA reads TGTGCCTGGAGGACAGGGGGAAAGACCCAGTACTTC. Amino acids: CAWRTGGKTQYF.

This clone was detected only once. This chain connects TRBV6-1 to TRBJ1-1; 8 positions agree with TRBD1. Germline lookup yields CDR1 MNHNS and CDR2 SASEGT. With 7 bases clipped from V and 3 bases from J, the junction kept 10 bases outside the gene matches. The CDR3 totals 15 residues. CDR3 DNA sequence: TGTGCCAGCAAAAGGGCAGGGGGCGCGGACACTGAAGCTTTCTTT. It translates to CASKRAGGADTEAFF.

The chain uses TRBV9 and TRBJ1-2; no reliable D call. The germline V gene has CDR1 SGDLS and CDR2 YYNGEE. CDR3 length: 14 amino acids. With 3 bases removed from V and 6 bases from J, the gap between germline ends came to 15 bases. For the CDR3, the DNA is TGTGCCAGCAGCGACCTCCGAACCGTACATGGCTACACCTTC. Its translation is CASSDLRTVHGYTF.

The chain couples TRBV7-2 to TRBJ1-2, with 9 bases identical to TRBD1. With 5 bases clipped from V and 4 bases from J, the junction kept 8 bases outside the gene matches. The germline V gene has CDR1 SGHTA and CDR2 FQGNSA. The CDR3 runs 15 residues. CDR3 sequence reads: CASSPQGQGVYGYTF. The CDR3 nucleotides read TGTGCCAGCAGCCCGCAGGGACAGGGAGTCTATGGCTACACCTTC.

The chain combines TRBV28 with TRBJ2-2, with TRBD2 matching 9 bases. The CDR3 is 15 residues long. Germline CDR1 reads MDHEN; CDR2 reads SYDVKM. The V segment lost 3 bases and the J segment 4 bases; nucleotides outside the gene matches: 3. CDR3 sequence reads: CASSLAGGITGELFF. The CDR3, as DNA: TGTGCCAGCAGTTTGGCGGGAGGGATCACCGGGGAGCTGTTTTTT. The full variable domain, rest sourced from reference TRBV28 and TRBJ2-2, is DVKVTQSSRYLVKRTGEKVFLECVQDMDHENMFWYRQDPGLGLRLIYFSYDVKMKEKGDIPEGYSVSREKKERFSLILESASTNQTSMYLCASSLAGGITGELFFGEGSRLTVL.

The gene calls are TRBV5-8 and TRBJ2-5, with D hard to call. Germline assignment: CDR1 SGHTS and CDR2 YDEGEE. V was shortened by 2 bases and J by 3 bases, with 8 bases between the two germline ends. The CDR3 contains 13 residues. The CDR3 sequence is CASSFSQKETQYF. CDR3 nucleotides: TGTGCCAGCAGCTTTTCACAGAAAGAGACCCAGTACTTC.

The J gene is TRBJ2-3, the V gene TRBV6-5, with 8 bases fitting TRBD1. J was trimmed by 4 bases and V by 6 bases; bases with no gene match: 6. Per germline, CDR1 MNHEY and CDR2 SVGAGI. The CDR3 covers 14 residues. CDR3 protein: CASRRGQAADTQYF. CDR3 bases: TGTGCCAGCAGGCGGGGACAGGCGGCAGATACGCAGTATTTT.

This chain connects TRBV11-3 to TRBJ2-2; tentatively, D is TRBD2 (6 bases). Between the trimmed V and J ends, which lost 5 bases and 6 bases, there was a span of 10 bases. The CDR3 has 13 amino acids. Germline V lookup: CDR1 SGHNT, CDR2 YENEEA. This CDR3 is CASSPTGAGELFF. The DNA for the CDR3 is TGTGCCAGCAGCCCAACGGGGGCCGGGGAGCTGTTTTTT.

This chain connects TRBV28 to TRBJ1-4; unclear D gene. The CDR3 loop spans 15 amino acids. V was pared by 6 bases and J by 8 bases, with 19 bases between. From germline, CDR1 is MDHEN and CDR2 SYDVKM. CDR3 DNA sequence: TGTGCCAGCAGCCAAATCGGTCCGTTTGGAGAAAAACTGTTTTTT. The encoded protein is CASSQIGPFGEKLFF.